This TCR beta chain came from a study of blood T cell repertoires in COVID-19. Turning to the study itself: Researchers got acute and convalescent COVID-19 samples from the United States, Italy and Spain.

Trimming took off 0 bases at V and 3 bases at J, with 18 bases between the two ends. The CDR3 is 18 amino acids. CDR1 and CDR2 from the germline V gene are LNHDA and SQIVND (reference sequence). Clones were read by immunoSEQ multiplex PCR, and TCRdb kept only the in-frame ones, dropping some. The table records tens of thousands of clones, roughly 73% of them present only once. The chain carries TRBV19 and TRBJ2-4, with D tentatively TRBD1 (6 bases). Sequenced input: peripheral blood. This TCR derives from an elderly man with acute or convalescent COVID-19. The CDR3 sequence is CASSIDPTGGGIKNIQYF. The DNA of the CDR3 is TGTGCCAGTAGTATAGACCCGACAGGTGGTGGGATCAAAAACATTCAGTACTTC.